This T cell receptor beta chain was identified in a study of T-cell memory formation after mild COVID-19. Findings and limits, study-wide: Among clones contracting day 15 to 85, CD4/CD8 was balanced, whereas later expanders leaned CD4+.

One entry per CDR3 protein, called by TCRdb with MiXCR from the 5' RACE reads. The data contain about 320,000 distinct CDR3 sequences, roughly an eighth of them singletons. The CDR3 has 18 residues. Notes on this clonotype: Antigen unknown.

Sequenced: PBMCs or a T cell subset sorted from them (not recorded which). The receptor was isolated from a young man who had mild COVID-19 (a few samples of this study predate the infection). Cell type and time point are not known. The rearrangement joins TRBV21-1 to TRBJ2-3; TRBD2 was called by the table and not checked on the DNA. TRBV21-1 represents a pseudogene. CDR3: CASSNKGSQACSTDTQYF. CDR3 nucleotide sequence: TGTGCCAGCAGCAATAAGGGCAGCCAGGCGTGTAGCACAGATACGCAGTATTTT.